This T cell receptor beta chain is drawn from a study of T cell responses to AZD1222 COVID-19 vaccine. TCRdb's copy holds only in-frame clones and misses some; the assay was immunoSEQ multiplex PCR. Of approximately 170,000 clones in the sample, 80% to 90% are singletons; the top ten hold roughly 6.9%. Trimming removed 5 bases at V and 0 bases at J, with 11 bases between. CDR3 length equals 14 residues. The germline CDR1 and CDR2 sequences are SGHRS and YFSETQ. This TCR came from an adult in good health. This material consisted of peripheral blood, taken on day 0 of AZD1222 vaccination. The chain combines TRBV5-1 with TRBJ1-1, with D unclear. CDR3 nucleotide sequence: TGCGCCAGCAGATCTGCTCGATTGAACACTGAAGCTTTCTTT. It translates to CASRSARLNTEAFF.